The 8 T cell receptor beta chains given below trace back to one sample, sequenced in a study of blood T cell repertoires in COVID-19. Method: immunoSEQ multiplex PCR; TCRdb's copy keeps in-frame clones and lacks some. The sample records under 150,000 clones, more than 70% being singletons. The specimen sequenced was peripheral blood. These TCRs come from a woman aged 45-60 years with acute or convalescent COVID-19.

The chain is built from TRBV5-4 and TRBJ1-4, with a possible D match to TRBD1 (5 bases). The CDR3 spans 14 residues. With 1 base removed from V and 6 bases from J, the gap between germline ends came to 10 bases. From germline, CDR1 is SGHNT and CDR2 YYREEE (reference sequence). The CDR3 sequence: CASSLSGSDEKLFF. The CDR3 DNA reads TGTGCCAGCAGCTTGTCAGGGTCGGATGAAAAACTGTTTTTT. Full variable domain (outside the CDR3, taken from reference TRBV5-4 and TRBJ1-4): ETGVTQSPTHLIKTRGQQVTLRCSSQSGHNTVSWYQQALGQGPQFIFQYYREEENGRGNFPPRFSGLQFPNYSSELNVNALELDDSALYLCASSLSGSDEKLFFGSGTQLSVL.

This chain joins TRBV2 and TRBJ1-4, with D hard to call. Germline V gene data show CDR1 as SNHLY and CDR2 as FYNNEI. Trimming removed 6 bases at V and 7 bases at J, with 9 bases between. CDR3 size: 12 residues. The CDR3 region is CASRVVGEKLFF. The CDR3 DNA follows: TGTGCCAGCAGGGTCGTCGGTGAAAAACTGTTTTTT.

This chain links TRBV12-3 or TRBV12-4 with TRBJ2-7; D perhaps matches TRBD1 (6 bases). V was shortened by 6 bases and J by 5 bases, with 14 bases between the two germline ends. This CDR3 has 13 amino acids. The CDR3: CASRTTGYHEQYF. CDR3 nucleotides: TGTGCCAGCAGAACGACAGGCTACCACGAGCAGTACTTC.

This clone was picked up a small number of times. The chain has TRBV6-6 and TRBJ1-5; D remains unclear. V was shortened by 10 bases and J by 1 base, with 14 bases between the two germline ends. This CDR3 comprises 14 residues. Germline lookup yields CDR1 MNHNY and CDR2 SVGAGI (reference sequence). CDR3 DNA sequence: TGTGCCACAGCACCGGGTTTCAGCAATCAGCCCCAGCATTTT. Translating gives CATAPGFSNQPQHF.

On this clone: The sample carries other DNA sequences with the same CDR3. The chain joins TRBV18 to TRBJ1-1, with 7 bases aligning to TRBD1. Germline V gene sequence: CDR1 KGHSH, CDR2 LQKENI. Trimming took 4 bases from V and 8 from J; bases not matched to a gene: 4. The CDR3 is made up of 12 amino acids. DNA for the CDR3: TGTGCCAGCTCACTCCGGGACAGCGAAGCTTTCTTT. It specifies CASSLRDSEAFF.

There are a few counts of this clone. J is TRBJ1-2 and V is TRBV27; D gene uncertain. This CDR3 region has 13 residues. The germline V and J ends were trimmed by 3 bases and 7 bases, with 12 bases remaining between them. CDR1 is MNHEY and CDR2 is SMNVEV in the germline V gene (reference sequence). DNA for the CDR3: TGTGCCAGCAGTTTCGCGGAGTCGGCTGGCTACACCTTC. Protein: CASSFAESAGYTF.

This chain links TRBV6-2 or TRBV6-3 with TRBJ1-3; no clear D. V was trimmed by 5 bases and J by 2 bases, leaving 7 bases between them. This CDR3 has 13 amino acids. The germline V gene encodes CDR1 MNHEY and CDR2 SVGEGT. The CDR3, as DNA: TGTGCCAGCAGTCCCTCCGCTGGAAACACCATATATTTT. This translates into CASSPSAGNTIYF.

The CDR3 loop is CASSFRGEQYF. CDR3 coding DNA: TGCGCCAGCAGCTTCCGGGGGGAGCAGTACTTC. V gene TRBV5-1 combines with J gene TRBJ2-7; maybe TRBD2 (6 bases). The CDR3 has 11 residues. V gave up 2 bases and J gave up 7 bases, with 7 bases separating them. Germline CDR1 reads SGHRS; CDR2 reads YFSETQ.